These 24 T cell receptor beta chains share one sample of origin, sequenced in a study of blood T cell repertoires in COVID-19. Repertoires were generated with immunoSEQ multiplex PCR, while TCRdb's copy carries only in-frame clones and drops some. The profile shows just over 650,000 clones, about 87% of them singletons. Material for sequencing was peripheral blood. Source of these receptors: a woman between 18 and 29 years old with acute or convalescent COVID-19.

CDR3 sequence reads: CSAGTALAKNIQYF. The CDR3 DNA is TGCAGCGCTGGGACTGCACTAGCCAAAAACATTCAGTACTTC. The V gene is TRBV29-1, the J gene TRBJ2-4, with TRBD2 as a possible D gene (6 bases). Germline V gene lookup returns CDR1 SQVTM and CDR2 ANQGSEA. The CDR3 runs 14 residues. With 7 bases removed from V and 0 bases from J, the gap between germline ends came to 13 bases.

The rearrangement uses TRBV7-2 and TRBJ2-3, with TRBD1 as a possible D gene (6 bases). Germline V lookup: CDR1 SGHTA, CDR2 FQGNSA. The CDR3 sequence is 14 residues long. Trimming stripped 4 bases from V and 2 bases from J, with 10 bases between. CDR3 residues: CASSSDSNTDTQYF. CDR3 nucleotides: TGTGCCAGCAGCTCGGACAGTAACACAGATACGCAGTATTTT.

V gene TRBV7-2 combines with J gene TRBJ1-1; D unclear. Germline CDR1 and CDR2: SGHTA and FQGNSA. The CDR3 is 16 amino acids. V lost 5 bases to trimming and J lost 0 bases, with 16 bases between them. The CDR3 reads CASSRRGTGVNTEAFF. Written as DNA, the CDR3 is TGTGCCAGCAGCCGTCGAGGAACCGGGGTGAACACTGAAGCTTTCTTT.

The chain recombines TRBV18 with TRBJ1-2; D not certain. Between the trimmed V and J ends, which lost 0 bases and 0 bases, there was a span of 14 bases. The CDR3 is made up of 17 amino acids. Germline V CDR1 and CDR2: KGHSH, LQKENI. The CDR3 DNA sequence: TGTGCCAGCTCACCACCTACCCAAACTTTAGCTAACTATGGCTACACCTTC. It codes for CASSPPTQTLANYGYTF.

This chain connects TRBV7-8 to TRBJ2-3; 10 nucleotides agree with TRBD2. Germline V gives CDR1 SGHVS, CDR2 FQNEAQ. V shed 0 bases, J shed 6 bases, and the junction held 6 bases outside the gene matches. The CDR3 length is 16 residues. CDR3 sequence reads: CASSLALSGGLDTQYF. The CDR3 nucleotides are TGTGCCAGCAGCTTAGCCCTTAGCGGGGGGTTGGATACGCAGTATTTT.

The CDR3 spells CASEFPGEADTQYF. The CDR3 nucleotides read TGTGCCAGCGAATTCCCGGGGGAGGCAGATACGCAGTATTTT. The chain employs TRBV2 and TRBJ2-3; D is perhaps TRBD2 (6 bases). CDR3 size: 14 residues. The V end lost 8 bases, the J end lost 4 bases, and 16 bases lay between the germline ends. In germline, CDR1 is SNHLY, CDR2 FYNNEI.

V usage is TRBV5-1 and J usage is TRBJ1-1, with D possibly TRBD1 on 5 matching bases. V was shortened by 6 bases and J by 6 bases, with 15 bases between the two germline ends. Germline CDR1 SGHRS, CDR2 YFSETQ. The CDR3 is 13 amino acids. The CDR3 protein is CASTEPGRAEAFF. The CDR3 DNA is TGCGCCAGCACCGAACCCGGCAGGGCTGAAGCTTTCTTT.

V gene TRBV27 combines with J gene TRBJ1-5; D uncertain. Germline CDR1 and CDR2: MNHEY and SMNVEV (reference sequence). The CDR3 loop spans 16 amino acids. Trimming removed 0 bases from V and 4 bases from J, with 13 bases in between. The CDR3 coding sequence is TGTGCCAGCAGTTTATCGTCGGTTTCTGGTAATCAGCCCCAGCATTTT. Translating it yields CASSLSSVSGNQPQHF.

The chain links TRBV7-2 to TRBJ2-2; D is ambiguous. Germline assignment: CDR1 SGHTA and CDR2 FQGNSA. The CDR3 runs 14 residues. V was shortened by 1 base and J by 5 bases, with 8 bases between the two germline ends. The CDR3 DNA sequence: TGTGCCAGCAGCTTAGTTCGGGTTACCGGGGAGCTGTTTTTT. Protein: CASSLVRVTGELFF.

This sequence joins TRBV7-2 and TRBJ2-4; perhaps TRBD1 as D (6 bases). CDR3 length equals 15 residues. The germline V and J ends were trimmed by 1 base and 4 bases, with 11 bases remaining between them. CDR1 SGHTA and CDR2 FQGNSA come from the germline V gene. The CDR3 bases are TGTGCCAGCAGCTTAGGCAGGGGATCAAAAAACATTCAGTACTTC. Amino acid sequence: CASSLGRGSKNIQYF.

The chain is built from TRBV11-2 and TRBJ1-1, with D perhaps TRBD1 (5 bases). The CDR3 contains 12 residues. CDR1 is SGHAT, CDR2 FQNNGV, per germline. The V end was cut by 8 bases, the J end by 0 bases, with 7 bases between. CDR3 in amino acids: CASLTVNTEAFF. In DNA, the CDR3 is TGTGCCAGCCTGACAGTGAACACTGAAGCTTTCTTT.

V and J are TRBV5-1 and TRBJ2-1, with TRBD2 matching over 8 bases. V lost 4 bases and J lost 9; bases outside the gene matches: 12. This CDR3 region has 15 residues. Germline V lookup: CDR1 SGHRS, CDR2 YFSETQ. CDR3 protein: CASSTRGGPPVEQFF. The CDR3 region has the DNA TGCGCCAGCAGCACCCGCGGGGGGCCCCCCGTTGAGCAGTTCTTC.

This clone was recorded once. The DNA of the CDR3 is TGTGCCACCGACGACGGAGATGAAGCTTTCTTT. It encodes CATDDGDEAFF. The rearrangement uses TRBV19 and TRBJ1-1; D is ambiguous. Germline CDR1 is LNHDA and CDR2 is SQIVND (reference sequence). V was trimmed by 10 bases and J by 7 bases, leaving 13 bases between them. The length of the CDR3 is 11 residues.

V gene TRBV7-6 combines with J gene TRBJ1-3; D remains unclear. The V gene's germline CDR1 is SGHVS and CDR2 FNYEAQ. The CDR3 loop spans 16 amino acids. The V end was cut by 4 bases, the J end by 1 base, with 14 bases between. The CDR3 DNA is TGTGCCAGCAGCTCCCCTCCGCGCCTTTCTGGAAACACCATATATTTT. Its protein product is CASSSPPRLSGNTIYF.

The V gene is TRBV10-3, the J gene TRBJ1-2, with D possibly matching TRBD1 (5 bases). CDR1 is ENHRY and CDR2 is SYGVKD in the germline V gene. The V end lost 7 bases, the J end lost 4 bases, and 16 bases lay between the germline ends. This CDR3 comprises 14 residues. The chain's CDR3 is CAIKGQGGSYGYTF. The DNA of the CDR3 is TGTGCCATCAAGGGGCAGGGCGGCAGCTATGGCTACACCTTC.

This rearrangement joins TRBV24-1 to TRBJ2-1; 7 bases fit TRBD2. Germline V lookup: CDR1 KGHDR, CDR2 SFDVKD. This CDR3 contains 12 residues. CDR3 region: CATGVRGDEQFF. CDR3 DNA: TGTGCGACCGGCGTCCGGGGGGATGAGCAGTTCTTC.

The chain recombines TRBV18 with TRBJ1-3; D is unclear. The CDR3 sequence is 13 residues long. Germline V lookup: CDR1 KGHSH, CDR2 LQKENI. Trimming stripped 4 bases from V and 2 bases from J, with 6 bases between. This chain's CDR3 is CASSQQTGNTIYF. Written as DNA, the CDR3 is TGTGCCAGCTCACAACAGACTGGAAACACCATATATTTT.

This chain links TRBV4-3 with TRBJ2-7; a possible D gene is TRBD1 (6 bases). Trimming took 0 bases from V and 4 from J, leaving 16 bases between them. The germline V gene encodes CDR1 LGHNA and CDR2 YSLEER. The CDR3 has 16 residues. The CDR3 loop reads CASSQDPTGIAYEQYF. DNA of the CDR3: TGCGCCAGCAGCCAAGATCCCACAGGGATCGCTTACGAGCAGTACTTC.

This chain links TRBV5-1 with TRBJ1-1; D ambiguous. CDR1 and CDR2 from the germline V gene are SGHRS and YFSETQ. The CDR3 loop spans 13 amino acids. V was cut by 0 bases and J by 5 bases, with 8 bases left in between. In DNA, the CDR3 is TGCGCCAGCAGCTTGGATGGAGGGACTGAAGCTTTCTTT. Translated, it gives CASSLDGGTEAFF.

The chain employs TRBV4-1 and TRBJ1-3, with D hard to call. Germline V gene sequence: CDR1 MGHRA, CDR2 YSYEKL. The CDR3 has 16 amino acids. The V end was cut by 0 bases, the J end by 5 bases, with 14 bases between. This CDR3 is CASSQDWRKRRNTIYF. Written as DNA, the CDR3 is TGCGCCAGCAGCCAAGATTGGAGGAAACGGCGAAACACCATATATTTT.

The chain carries TRBV5-1 and TRBJ2-7; 7 bases are shared with TRBD2. Looked up from germline, CDR1 is SGHRS and CDR2 is YFSETQ. This CDR3 has 15 amino acids. V was pared by 4 bases and J by 3 bases, with 10 bases of the junction left unmatched. The CDR3 is CASSPLLAEDYEQYF. The DNA of the CDR3 is TGCGCCAGCAGCCCCTTGCTAGCGGAGGACTACGAGCAGTACTTC.

V and J are TRBV19 and TRBJ2-1; TRBD2 matches at 12 bases. The germline V gene has CDR1 LNHDA and CDR2 SQIVND (reference sequence). Germline trimming cut 5 bases from V and 0 bases from J; bases unmatched to any gene: 14. The CDR3 spans 20 residues. DNA for the CDR3: TGTGCCAGTAGTCACCGACCGGGACTAGCGGGTCCGAGCTCCTACAATGAGCAGTTCTTC. It encodes CASSHRPGLAGPSSYNEQFF.

The rearrangement joins TRBV3-1 (or the pseudogene TRBV3-2) to TRBJ2-3; maybe TRBD2 (5 bases). CDR3 length equals 16 residues. The germline V gene has CDR1 LGHDT and CDR2 YNNKEL (reference sequence). V lost 3 bases, J lost 2 bases, and 15 bases lay in between. CDR3 nucleotide sequence: TGTGCCAGCAGCCACTCCTCGTGGACTGCCACAGATACGCAGTATTTT. This sequence encodes CASSHSSWTATDTQYF.

The chain uses TRBV6-5 and TRBJ2-1; 8 nucleotides agree with TRBD1. The germline gives CDR1 MNHEY, CDR2 SVGAGI. V was clipped by 4 bases and J by 7 bases; unmatched bases: 3. The CDR3 totals 13 residues. The CDR3 is CASSSHRGNEQFF. The CDR3 nucleotides read TGTGCCAGCAGTTCCCACAGGGGGAATGAGCAGTTCTTC.